These 15 T cell receptor beta chains share one sample of origin, sequenced in a study of T-cell memory formation after mild COVID-19. TCRdb itself ran the 5' RACE reads through MiXCR, one entry per CDR3 protein. The data show roughly 600,000 distinct CDR3 sequences, with approximately 19% seen just once and around 11% held by the top ten. The sample comprised PBMCs or a T cell subset sorted from them (not recorded which). The source of these receptors is an adult woman who had mild COVID-19 (a few samples of this study predate the infection). Cell type and time point are not known.

The table lists this clonotype with a few counts. The V and J genes are TRBV19 and TRBJ2-2, with TRBD1 matching 9 bases. This CDR3 region has 17 residues. The V gene end was trimmed by 4 bases and the J gene end by 2 bases; junction bases not matched to a gene: 8. Germline assignment: CDR1 LNHDA and CDR2 SQIVND (reference sequence). The CDR3 region has the DNA TGTGCCAGTAGTACATCACCGGGACAGGGTAACACCGGGGAGCTGTTTTTT. As protein: CASSTSPGQGNTGELFF.

A few counts support this clonotype. This chain uses TRBV12-3 or TRBV12-4 with TRBJ2-1; 9 bases are shared with TRBD2. V lost 6 bases and J lost 7; bases outside the gene matches: 4. This CDR3 region has 13 residues. The CDR3 nucleotides are TGTGCCAGCAGCCCTCTAGCGGGAAATGAGCAGTTCTTC. This sequence encodes CASSPLAGNEQFF.

The chain carries TRBV5-1 and TRBJ2-7; 9 bases match TRBD2. The V segment lost 0 bases and the J segment 4 bases; nucleotides outside the gene matches: 2. The CDR3 is made up of 14 amino acids. Germline V gives CDR1 SGHRS, CDR2 YFSETQ. As DNA, the CDR3 is TGCGCCAGCAGCTTGGAAGCGGGGGGATACGAGCAGTACTTC. It yields the protein CASSLEAGGYEQYF.

The sample holds a few counts of this clonotype. The gene calls are TRBV7-6 and TRBJ2-5, with D perhaps matching TRBD1 (5 bases). Trimming stripped 5 bases from V and 1 base from J, with 23 bases between. The CDR3 totals 18 residues. The germline gives CDR1 SGHVS, CDR2 FNYEAQ. The CDR3 nucleotides are TGTGCCAGCAGCGCCCTCAGTGGGGCACTCGATTTCCAAGAGACCCAGTACTTC. It encodes CASSALSGALDFQETQYF.

The gene calls are TRBV24-1 and TRBJ2-1; TRBD1 matches at 8 bases. Losses at the gene ends were 3 bases for V and 13 bases for J; bases not matched to a gene: 7. In germline, CDR1 is KGHDR, CDR2 SFDVKD. This CDR3 has 13 residues. The CDR3 coding sequence is TGTGCCACCAGTGATCCAGGACAGGGAGGTCAGTTCTTC. This sequence encodes CATSDPGQGGQFF.

The chain joins TRBV15 to TRBJ1-6, with D possibly matching TRBD1 (6 bases). This CDR3 has 14 residues. Germline assignment: CDR1 LNHNV and CDR2 YYDKDF (reference sequence). V gave up 4 bases and J gave up 5 bases, with 9 bases separating them. CDR3 sequence: CATSKSGDNSPLHF. The CDR3 nucleotides are TGTGCCACCAGCAAATCAGGGGATAATTCACCCCTCCACTTT.

The chain combines TRBV24-1 with TRBJ1-2, with unresolved D. The CDR3 consists of 13 residues. V gave up 3 bases and J gave up 5 bases, with 9 bases separating them. Germline lookup yields CDR1 KGHDR and CDR2 SFDVKD. The CDR3 DNA reads as TGTGCCACCAGTGATCCCCGGGTGTATGGCTACACCTTC. Its protein is CATSDPRVYGYTF.

The chain employs TRBV7-2 and TRBJ2-1, with 7 bases lining up with TRBD2. V was pared by 6 bases and J by 1 base, with 9 bases of the junction left unmatched. CDR1 is SGHTA, CDR2 FQGNSA, per germline. CDR3 length: 16 residues. CDR3 region: CASSPPPAGSYNEQFF. For the CDR3, the DNA is TGTGCCAGCAGTCCCCCCCCAGCGGGATCCTACAATGAGCAGTTCTTC.

J is TRBJ2-7 and V is TRBV29-1; D may be TRBD2 (6 bases). V dropped 7 bases and J dropped 0 bases, with 13 bases sitting between them. From germline, CDR1 is SQVTM and CDR2 ANQGSEA. The CDR3 consists of 13 residues. Here the CDR3 DNA reads TGCAGCGCGCTAGCGAGAGACTCCTACGAGCAGTACTTC. This gives the protein CSALARDSYEQYF.

This clonotype was seen more than once but under ten times. The CDR3 region is CAWRFKRGEYTGELFF. CDR3 coding DNA: TGTGCCTGGAGGTTCAAGCGGGGGGAATACACCGGGGAGCTGTTTTTT. The chain joins TRBV30 to TRBJ2-2, with 9 bases that match TRBD2. V shed 3 bases and J 3 bases; nucleotides not matched to a gene: 8. The germline gives CDR1 GTSNPN, CDR2 SVGIG (reference sequence). The CDR3 spans 16 residues.

The V gene is TRBV5-1, the J gene TRBJ1-1; TRBD1 aligns across 11 bases. The CDR3 contains 15 residues. The ends lost 3 bases at V and 10 bases at J; junction bases unmatched: 11. Germline CDR1 SGHRS, CDR2 YFSETQ. Here the CDR3 reads CASSSRGQGEKVAFF. CDR3 nucleotides: TGCGCCAGCAGCTCCCGGGGACAGGGGGAAAAGGTAGCTTTCTTT.

This clonotype was seen more than once but under ten times. V and J are TRBV24-1 and TRBJ2-2; 8 bases match TRBD1. The V and J ends lost 5 bases and 4 bases, in that order; junction bases with no gene match: 20. CDR1 is KGHDR and CDR2 is SFDVKD in the germline V gene. The CDR3 covers 20 residues. In DNA form, the CDR3 reads TGTGCCACCAGTGTCGGACAGGGATCTTCCTCCCCCACGGGCACCGGGGAGCTGTTTTTT. Protein product: CATSVGQGSSSPTGTGELFF.

In this sample, this clonotype turned up a few times. The chain joins TRBV24-1 to TRBJ1-2; a possible D gene is TRBD1 (5 bases). Trimming shortened V by 5 bases and J by 8 bases, and 14 bases separated the two germline ends. Per germline, CDR1 KGHDR and CDR2 SFDVKD. The CDR3 is 13 residues long. This CDR3 is CATSAEGWRGYTF. DNA for the CDR3: TGTGCCACCAGTGCGGAGGGGTGGCGGGGCTACACCTTC.

The chain uses TRBV30 and TRBJ2-3; 11 positions match TRBD2. The CDR3 spans 17 residues. The junction had 12 bases not matched to a gene; V was cut back by 3 bases and J by 4 bases. The germline V gene encodes CDR1 GTSNPN and CDR2 SVGIG (reference sequence). CDR3 in amino acids: CAWSVGIAGGPADTQYF. The CDR3 DNA sequence: TGTGCCTGGAGCGTAGGGATAGCGGGAGGGCCCGCAGATACGCAGTATTTT.

The rearrangement uses TRBV18 and TRBJ2-7; D might be TRBD2 (5 bases). Trimming stripped 2 bases from V and 7 bases from J, with 12 bases between. The germline CDR1 and CDR2 sequences are KGHSH and LQKENI. The CDR3 covers 13 residues. The CDR3 is CASSPKAPGEQYF. The CDR3 DNA reads as TGTGCCAGCTCACCAAAAGCTCCGGGGGAGCAGTACTTC.